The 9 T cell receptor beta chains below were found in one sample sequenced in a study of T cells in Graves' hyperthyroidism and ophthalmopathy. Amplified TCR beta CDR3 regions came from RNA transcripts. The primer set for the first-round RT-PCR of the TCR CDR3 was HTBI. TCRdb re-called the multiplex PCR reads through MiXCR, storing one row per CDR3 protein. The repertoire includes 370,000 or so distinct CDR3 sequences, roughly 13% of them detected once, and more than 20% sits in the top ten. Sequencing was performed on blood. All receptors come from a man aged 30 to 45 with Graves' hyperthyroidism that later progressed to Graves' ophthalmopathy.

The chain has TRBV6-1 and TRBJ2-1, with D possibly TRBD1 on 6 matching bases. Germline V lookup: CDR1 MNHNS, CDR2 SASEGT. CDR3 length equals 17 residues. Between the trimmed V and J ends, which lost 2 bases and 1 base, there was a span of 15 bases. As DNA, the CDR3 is TGTGCCAGCAGTGAACAAGTTTTTGGACAGTCCTACAATGAGCAGTTCTTC. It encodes CASSEQVFGQSYNEQFF.

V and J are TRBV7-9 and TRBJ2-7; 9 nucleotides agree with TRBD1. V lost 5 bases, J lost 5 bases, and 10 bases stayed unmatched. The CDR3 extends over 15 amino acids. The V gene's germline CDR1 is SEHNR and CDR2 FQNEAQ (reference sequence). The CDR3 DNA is TGTGCCAGCAGCCCGTCCGGGACAGGGACCGACGAGCAGTACTTC. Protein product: CASSPSGTGTDEQYF.

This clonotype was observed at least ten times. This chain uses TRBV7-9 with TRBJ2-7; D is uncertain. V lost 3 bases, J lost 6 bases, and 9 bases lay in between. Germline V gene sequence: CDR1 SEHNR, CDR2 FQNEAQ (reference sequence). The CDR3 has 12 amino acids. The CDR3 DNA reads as TGTGCCAGCAGCTTTCGGGCGACCGAGCAGTACTTC. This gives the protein CASSFRATEQYF.

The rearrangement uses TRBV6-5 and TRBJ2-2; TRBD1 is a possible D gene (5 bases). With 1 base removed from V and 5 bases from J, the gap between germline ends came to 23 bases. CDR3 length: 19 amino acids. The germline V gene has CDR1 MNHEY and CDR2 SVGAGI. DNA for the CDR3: TGTGCCAGCAGTTACTTGATCGTCAGGGATCTAGATTTGACCGGGGAGCTGTTTTTT. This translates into CASSYLIVRDLDLTGELFF.

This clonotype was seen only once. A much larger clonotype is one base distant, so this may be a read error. CDR3 sequence (DNA): TGTGCCAGCAGACTCATCGCAGGGAATTCACCCCTCCACTTT. It translates to CASRLIAGNSPLHF. The chain employs TRBV7-8 and TRBJ1-6; D might be TRBD1 (5 bases). CDR3 length: 14 amino acids. V was shortened by 6 bases and J by 7 bases, with 13 bases between the two germline ends. Germline CDR1 and CDR2: SGHVS and FQNEAQ.

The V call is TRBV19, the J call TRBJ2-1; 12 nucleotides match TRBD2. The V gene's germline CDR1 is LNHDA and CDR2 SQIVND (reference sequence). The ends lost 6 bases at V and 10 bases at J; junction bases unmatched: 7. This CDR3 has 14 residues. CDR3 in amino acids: CASRVGLAGPEQFF. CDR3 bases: TGTGCCAGTAGAGTGGGACTAGCGGGTCCCGAGCAGTTCTTC. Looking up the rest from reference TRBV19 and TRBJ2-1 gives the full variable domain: DGGITQSPKYLFRKEGQNVTLSCEQNLNHDAMYWYRQDPGQGLRLIYYSQIVNDFQKGDIAEGYSVSREKKESFPLTVTSAQKNPTAFYLCASRVGLAGPEQFFGPGTRLTVL.

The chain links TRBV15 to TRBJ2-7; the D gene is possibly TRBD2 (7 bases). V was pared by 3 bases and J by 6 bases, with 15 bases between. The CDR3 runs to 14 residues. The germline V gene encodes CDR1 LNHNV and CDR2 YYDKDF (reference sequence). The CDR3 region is CATSRSGGGGEQYF. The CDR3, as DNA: TGTGCCACCAGCAGGTCGGGGGGCGGTGGCGAGCAGTACTTC. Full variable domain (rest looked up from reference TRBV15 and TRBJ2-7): DAMVIQNPRYQVTQFGKPVTLSCSQTLNHNVMYWYQQKSSQAPKLLFHYYDKDFNNEADTPDNFQSRRPNTSFCFLDIRSPGLGDTAMYLCATSRSGGGGEQYFGPGTRLTVT.

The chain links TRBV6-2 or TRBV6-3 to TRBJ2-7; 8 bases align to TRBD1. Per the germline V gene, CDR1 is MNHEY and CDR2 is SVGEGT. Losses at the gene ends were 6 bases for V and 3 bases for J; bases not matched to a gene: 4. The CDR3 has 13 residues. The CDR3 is CASRGTGHYEQYF. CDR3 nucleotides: TGTGCCAGCAGGGGGACAGGCCACTACGAGCAGTACTTC.

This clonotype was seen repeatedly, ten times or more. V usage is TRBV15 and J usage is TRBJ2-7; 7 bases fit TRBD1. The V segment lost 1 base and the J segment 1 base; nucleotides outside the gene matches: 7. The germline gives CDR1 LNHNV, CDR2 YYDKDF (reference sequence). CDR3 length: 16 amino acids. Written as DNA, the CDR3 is TGTGCCACCAGCAGAGCTCCCAAGGGACAGTCCTACGAGCAGTACTTC. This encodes CATSRAPKGQSYEQYF.